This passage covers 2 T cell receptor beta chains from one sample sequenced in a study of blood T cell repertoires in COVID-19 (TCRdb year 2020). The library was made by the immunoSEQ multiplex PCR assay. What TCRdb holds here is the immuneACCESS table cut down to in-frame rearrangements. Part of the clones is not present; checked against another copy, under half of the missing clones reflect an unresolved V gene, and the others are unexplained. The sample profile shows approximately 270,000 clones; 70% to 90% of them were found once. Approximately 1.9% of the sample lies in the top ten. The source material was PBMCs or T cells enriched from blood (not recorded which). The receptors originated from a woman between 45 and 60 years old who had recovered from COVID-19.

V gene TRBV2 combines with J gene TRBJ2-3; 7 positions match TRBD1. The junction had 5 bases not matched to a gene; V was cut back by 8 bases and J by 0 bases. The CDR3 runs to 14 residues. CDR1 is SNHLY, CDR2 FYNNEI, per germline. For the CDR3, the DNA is TGTGCCAGCGCCGTACAGGGGAGCACAGATACGCAGTATTTT. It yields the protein CASAVQGSTDTQYF.

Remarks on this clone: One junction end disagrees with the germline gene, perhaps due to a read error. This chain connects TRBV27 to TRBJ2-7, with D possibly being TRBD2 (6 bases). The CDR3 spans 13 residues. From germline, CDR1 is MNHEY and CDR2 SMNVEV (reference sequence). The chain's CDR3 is CASSRTSGYGQYF. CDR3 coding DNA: TGTGCCAGCAGCCGTACGAGCGGGTACGGGCAGTACTTC.